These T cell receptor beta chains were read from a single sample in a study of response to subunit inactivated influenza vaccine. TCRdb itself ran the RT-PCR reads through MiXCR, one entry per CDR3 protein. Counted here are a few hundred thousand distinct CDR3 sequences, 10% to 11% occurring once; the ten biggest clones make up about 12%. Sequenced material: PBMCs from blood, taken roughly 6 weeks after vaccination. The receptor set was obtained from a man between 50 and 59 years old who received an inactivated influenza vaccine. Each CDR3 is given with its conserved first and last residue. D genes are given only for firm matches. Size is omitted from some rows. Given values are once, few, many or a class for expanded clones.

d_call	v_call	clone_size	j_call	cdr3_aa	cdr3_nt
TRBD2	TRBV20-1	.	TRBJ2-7	CSARDSSGTSGVGYEQYF	TGCAGTGCTAGAGATTCGTCCGGGACTAGCGGGGTCGGGTACGAGCAGTACTTC
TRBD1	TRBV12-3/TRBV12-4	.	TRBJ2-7	CASSFYRGHEQYF	TGTGCCAGCAGTTTTTACAGGGGACACGAGCAGTACTTC
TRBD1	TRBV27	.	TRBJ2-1	CASSVSRGPYNEQFF	TGTGCCAGCAGTGTAAGCAGGGGGCCCTACAATGAGCAGTTCTTC
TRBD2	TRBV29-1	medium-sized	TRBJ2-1	CSVAGLAGEMGNEQFF	TGCAGCGTTGCGGGACTAGCGGGAGAGATGGGTAATGAGCAGTTCTTC
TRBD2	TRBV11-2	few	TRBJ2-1	CASDPVGTSENEQFF	TGTGCCAGCGATCCAGTGGGGACTAGCGAGAATGAGCAGTTCTTC
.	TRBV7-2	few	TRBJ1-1	CASSLVGRGTVDTEAFF	TGTGCCAGCAGCTTAGTCGGCAGGGGAACCGTGGACACTGAAGCTTTCTTT
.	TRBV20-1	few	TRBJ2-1	CSAGGRHGKRGGGNEQFF	TGCAGTGCTGGCGGACGGCATGGGAAACGGGGAGGGGGCAATGAGCAGTTCTTC
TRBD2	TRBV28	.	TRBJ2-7	CASSFGAGETYEQYF	TGTGCCAGCAGTTTCGGAGCGGGAGAAACCTACGAGCAGTACTTC
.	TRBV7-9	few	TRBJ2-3	CASSLLAGNTQYF	TGTGCCAGCAGCTTACTAGCCGGGAATACGCAGTATTTT
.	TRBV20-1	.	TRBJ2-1	CSARSPREQFF	TGCAGTGCTAGATCGCCCCGAGAGCAGTTCTTC
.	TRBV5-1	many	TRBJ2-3	CASSLEALSGDTQYF	TGCGCCAGCAGCTTGGAAGCACTGTCGGGAGATACGCAGTATTTT
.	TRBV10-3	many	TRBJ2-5	CAISERETQYF	TGTGCCATCAGTGAGAGGGAGACCCAGTACTTC
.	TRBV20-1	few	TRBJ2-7	CCARDGVDLFSYEQYF	TGCTGTGCTAGAGATGGGGTCGACCTCTTCTCCTACGAGCAGTACTTC
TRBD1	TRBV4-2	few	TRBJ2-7	CASSQGGTGEEQYF	TGTGCCAGCAGCCAAGGGGGGACAGGGGAAGAGCAGTACTTC
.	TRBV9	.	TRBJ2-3	CASSARDGVTDTQYF	TGTGCCAGCAGCGCCCGGGACGGAGTCACAGATACGCAGTATTTT
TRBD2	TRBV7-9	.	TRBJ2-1	CASRRGARTGGNNEQFF	TGTGCCAGCAGGCGCGGGGCCCGTACGGGGGGAAACAATGAGCAGTTCTTC
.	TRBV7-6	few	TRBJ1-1	CASSLGSGTEAFF	TGTGCCAGCAGCTTAGGATCGGGGACTGAAGCTTTCTTT
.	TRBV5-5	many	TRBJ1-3	CASSLEVAGYGSGNTIYF	TGTGCCAGCAGCTTGGAAGTCGCAGGGTATGGCTCTGGAAACACCATATATTTT
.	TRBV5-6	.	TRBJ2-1	CASSTGQPPGLYNEQFF	TGTGCCAGCAGCACGGGACAGCCCCCGGGACTGTACAATGAGCAGTTCTTC
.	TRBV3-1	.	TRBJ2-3	CASSPAHLRTDTQYF	TGTGCCAGCAGCCCGGCGCACTTGCGTACCGATACGCAGTATTTT
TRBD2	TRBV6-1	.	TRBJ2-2	CASRISGGAPTGELFF	TGTGCCAGCAGGATTAGCGGGGGGGCCCCCACCGGGGAGCTGTTTTTT
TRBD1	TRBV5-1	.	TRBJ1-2	CASSLRTGGGGYTF	TGCGCCAGCAGCTTGAGGACAGGGGGCGGCGGCTACACCTTC
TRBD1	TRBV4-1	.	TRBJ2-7	CASSPHGGQGHYEQYF	TGCGCCAGCAGCCCTCACGGGGGACAGGGACACTACGAGCAGTACTTC
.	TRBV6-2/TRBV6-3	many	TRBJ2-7	CASNLQGYEQYF	TGTGCCAGCAACCTACAGGGATACGAGCAGTACTTC
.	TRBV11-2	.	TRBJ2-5	CASSSIYNKQETQYF	TGTGCCAGCAGCTCGATCTATAACAAACAAGAGACCCAGTACTTC
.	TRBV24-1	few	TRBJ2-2	CATSDLGGPTSTGELFF	TGTGCCACCAGTGATTTGGGGGGACCAACCTCCACCGGGGAGCTGTTTTTT
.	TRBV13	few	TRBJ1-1	CASSLVGPPRGEAFF	TGTGCCAGCAGCTTAGTGGGGCCCCCCAGGGGTGAAGCTTTCTTT
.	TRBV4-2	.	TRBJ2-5	CASSRPGTQETQYF	TGTGCCAGCAGCCGACCCGGGACCCAAGAGACCCAGTACTTC
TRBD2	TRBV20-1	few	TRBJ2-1	CSARAGGAYNEQFF	TGCAGTGCTAGAGCGGGAGGTGCCTACAATGAGCAGTTCTTC
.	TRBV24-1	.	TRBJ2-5	CATSDWVGGETQYF	TGTGCCACCAGTGATTGGGTTGGTGGAGAGACCCAGTACTTC
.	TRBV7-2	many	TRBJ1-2	CASSPTTGIFEGYTF	TGTGCCAGCAGCCCAACGACGGGGATATTTGAGGGCTACACCTTC
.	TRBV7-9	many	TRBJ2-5	CASSFFGGPEETQYF	TGTGCCAGCAGCTTTTTTGGCGGGCCAGAAGAGACCCAGTACTTC
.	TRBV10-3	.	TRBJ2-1	CAISGGQGTYNEQFF	TGTGCCATCAGTGGTGGGCAGGGAACCTACAATGAGCAGTTCTTC
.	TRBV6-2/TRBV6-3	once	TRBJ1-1	CASSYPTGLLMNTEAFF	TGTGCCAGCAGTTATCCCACCGGGCTGCTCATGAACACTGAAGCTTTCTTT
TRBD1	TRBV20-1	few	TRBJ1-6	CSAGTGGNSPLHF	TGCAGTGCCGGGACAGGGGGGAATTCACCCCTCCACTTT
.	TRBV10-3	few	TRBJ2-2	CAITEGSGTGGELFF	TGTGCCATCACCGAGGGTTCAGGGACGGGCGGGGAGCTGTTTTTT
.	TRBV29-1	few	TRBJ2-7	CSVEVRSGMGTYEQYF	TGCAGCGTTGAAGTAAGATCAGGGATGGGGACCTACGAGCAGTACTTC
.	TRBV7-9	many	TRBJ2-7	CASSLGGSVGYF	TGTGCCAGCAGCTTAGGTGGATCGGTCGGGTACTTC
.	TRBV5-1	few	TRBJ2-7	CASSPGVSFGGPNSYEQYF	TGCGCCAGCAGCCCTGGGGTCAGTTTTGGCGGGCCGAACTCCTACGAGCAGTACTTC
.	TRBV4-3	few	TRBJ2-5	CASSRWGAGETQYF	TGCGCCAGCAGCCGATGGGGGGCCGGGGAGACCCAGTACTTC
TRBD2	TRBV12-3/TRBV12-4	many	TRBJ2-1	CASQGTSGGHEQFF	TGTGCCAGCCAGGGGACTAGCGGGGGGCATGAGCAGTTCTTC
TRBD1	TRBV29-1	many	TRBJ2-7	CSVRTGGYEQYF	TGCAGCGTCAGGACAGGGGGCTACGAGCAGTACTTC
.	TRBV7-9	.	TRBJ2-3	CASSASISTDTQYF	TGTGCCAGCAGCGCCAGCATCAGCACAGATACGCAGTATTTT
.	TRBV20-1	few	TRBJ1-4	CSARDRGSANEKLFF	TGCAGTGCTAGAGACAGGGGTTCAGCTAATGAAAAACTGTTTTTT
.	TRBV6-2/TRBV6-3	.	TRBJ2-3	CASRGRRAADTQYF	TGTGCCAGCAGGGGCCGAAGAGCGGCAGATACGCAGTATTTT
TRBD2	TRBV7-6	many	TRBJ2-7	CASSLASGGSYEQYF	TGTGCCAGCAGCTTAGCTAGCGGGGGCTCCTACGAGCAGTACTTC
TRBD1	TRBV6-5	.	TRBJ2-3	CASSHFAGGAEDTQYF	TGTGCCAGCAGTCACTTCGCAGGGGGCGCGGAAGATACGCAGTATTTT
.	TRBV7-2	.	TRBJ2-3	CASSWFQVSDTQYF	TGTGCCAGCAGCTGGTTTCAGGTTTCAGATACGCAGTATTTT
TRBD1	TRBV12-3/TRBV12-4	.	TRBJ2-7	CASSLWTGGSYEQYF	TGTGCCAGCAGTCTGTGGACAGGGGGCTCCTACGAGCAGTACTTC
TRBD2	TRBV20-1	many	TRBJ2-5	CSAVVAGLETQYF	TGCAGTGCGGTAGTAGCGGGTTTGGAGACCCAGTACTTC
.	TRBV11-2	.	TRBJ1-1	CASSLEGGTPTEAFF	TGTGCCAGCAGCTTAGAGGGGGGGACCCCAACTGAAGCTTTCTTT
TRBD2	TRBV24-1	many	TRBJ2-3	CATGGLAGSTDTQYF	TGTGCCACGGGGGGACTAGCGGGGAGCACAGATACGCAGTATTTT
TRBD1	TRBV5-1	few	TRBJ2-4	CASSLAVVGQGENIQYF	TGCGCCAGCAGCTTGGCCGTCGTCGGACAGGGCGAAAACATTCAGTACTTC